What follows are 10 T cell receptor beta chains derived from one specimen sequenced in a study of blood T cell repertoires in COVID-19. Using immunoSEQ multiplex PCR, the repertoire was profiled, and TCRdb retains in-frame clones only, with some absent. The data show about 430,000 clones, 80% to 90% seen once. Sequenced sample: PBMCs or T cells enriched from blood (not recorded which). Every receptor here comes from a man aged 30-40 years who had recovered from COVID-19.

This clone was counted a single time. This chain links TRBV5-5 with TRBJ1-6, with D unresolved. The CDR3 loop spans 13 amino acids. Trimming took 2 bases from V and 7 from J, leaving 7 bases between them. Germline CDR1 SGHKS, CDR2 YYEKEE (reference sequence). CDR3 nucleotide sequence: TGTGCCAGCAGCTTAGGAGGAAATTCACCCCTCCACTTT. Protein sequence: CASSLGGNSPLHF.

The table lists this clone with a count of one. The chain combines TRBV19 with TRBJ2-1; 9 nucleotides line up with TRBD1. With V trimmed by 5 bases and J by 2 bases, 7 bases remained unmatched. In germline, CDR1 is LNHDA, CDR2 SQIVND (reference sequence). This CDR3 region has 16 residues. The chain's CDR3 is CASSGTGPLTYNEQFF. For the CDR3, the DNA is TGTGCCAGTAGTGGGACAGGGCCCCTGACCTACAATGAGCAGTTCTTC.

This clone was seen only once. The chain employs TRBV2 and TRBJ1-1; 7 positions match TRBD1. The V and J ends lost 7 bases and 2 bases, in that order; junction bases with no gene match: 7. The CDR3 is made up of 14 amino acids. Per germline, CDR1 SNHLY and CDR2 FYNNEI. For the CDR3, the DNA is TGTGCCAGCACCAAGAACAGGGGTAACACTGAAGCTTTCTTT. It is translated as CASTKNRGNTEAFF.

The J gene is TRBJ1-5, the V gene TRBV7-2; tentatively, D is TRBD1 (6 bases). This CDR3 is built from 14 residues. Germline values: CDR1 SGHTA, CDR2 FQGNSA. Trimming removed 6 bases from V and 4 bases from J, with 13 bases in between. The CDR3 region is CASRAGAGNQPQHF. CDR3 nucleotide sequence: TGTGCCAGCAGAGCAGGGGCGGGTAATCAGCCCCAGCATTTT.

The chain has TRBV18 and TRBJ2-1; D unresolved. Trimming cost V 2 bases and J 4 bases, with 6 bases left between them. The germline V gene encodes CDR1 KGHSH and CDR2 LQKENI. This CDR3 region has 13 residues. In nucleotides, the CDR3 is TGTGCCAGCTCACCAATGGCATACAATGAGCAGTTCTTC. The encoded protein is CASSPMAYNEQFF. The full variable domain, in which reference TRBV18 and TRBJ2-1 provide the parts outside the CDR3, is NAGVMQNPRHLVRRRGQEARLRCSPMKGHSHVYWYRQLPEEGLKFMVYLQKENIIDESGMPKERFSAEFPKEGPSILRIQQVVRGDSAAYFCASSPMAYNEQFFGPGTRLTVL.

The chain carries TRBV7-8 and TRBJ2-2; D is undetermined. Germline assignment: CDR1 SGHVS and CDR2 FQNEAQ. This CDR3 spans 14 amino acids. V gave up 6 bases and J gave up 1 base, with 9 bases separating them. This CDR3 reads CASRQNWNTGELFF. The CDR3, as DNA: TGTGCCAGCAGGCAGAATTGGAACACCGGGGAGCTGTTTTTT.

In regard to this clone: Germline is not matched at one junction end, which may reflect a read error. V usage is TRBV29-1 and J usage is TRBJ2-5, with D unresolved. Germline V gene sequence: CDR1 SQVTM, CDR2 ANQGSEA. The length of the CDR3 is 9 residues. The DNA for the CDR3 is TGCAGCGTCGAAGAGACCCAGTACTTC. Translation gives CSVEETQYF.

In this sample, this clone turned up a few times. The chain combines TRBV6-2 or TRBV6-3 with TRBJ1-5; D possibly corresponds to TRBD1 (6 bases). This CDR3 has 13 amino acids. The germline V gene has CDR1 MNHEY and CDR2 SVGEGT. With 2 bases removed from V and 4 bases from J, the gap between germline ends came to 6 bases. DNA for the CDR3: TGTGCCAGCAGTTACACAGGGAATCAGCCCCAGCATTTT. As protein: CASSYTGNQPQHF.

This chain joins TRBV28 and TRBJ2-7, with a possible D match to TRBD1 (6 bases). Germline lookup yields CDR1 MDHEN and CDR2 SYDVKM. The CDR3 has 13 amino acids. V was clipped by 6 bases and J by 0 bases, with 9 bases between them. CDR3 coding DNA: TGTGCCAGCAGAACGGGACACTCCTACGAGCAGTACTTC. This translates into CASRTGHSYEQYF.

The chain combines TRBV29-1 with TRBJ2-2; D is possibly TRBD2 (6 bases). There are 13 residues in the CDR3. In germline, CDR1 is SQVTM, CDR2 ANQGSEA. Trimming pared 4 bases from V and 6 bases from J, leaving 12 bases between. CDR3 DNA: TGCAGCGTTGTGGTCAGGGAGGCCGGGGAGCTGTTTTTT. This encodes CSVVVREAGELFF.